The present T cell receptor (beta chain) was sequenced within a study of blood T cell repertoires in COVID-19. At the level of the study: T cells, B-cell-depleted T cells, or PBMCs supplied cDNA or gDNA.

Repertoires were generated with immunoSEQ multiplex PCR, while TCRdb's copy carries only in-frame clones and drops some. The sample shows around 140,000 clones, over 70% of them seen only once. The CDR3 consists of 13 residues. After removal of 9 bases from V and 4 bases from J, the junction contained 3 bases not matched to a gene. The germline CDR1 and CDR2 sequences are KGHDR and SFDVKD. The TCR comes from a man aged 55 to 69 with active or convalescent COVID-19. Material for sequencing was peripheral blood. The genes are TRBV24-1 and TRBJ2-3, with 10 bases fitting TRBD1. CDR3 sequence: CATGGTGADTQYF. For the CDR3, the DNA is TGTGCCACCGGGGGGACAGGGGCAGATACGCAGTATTTT.